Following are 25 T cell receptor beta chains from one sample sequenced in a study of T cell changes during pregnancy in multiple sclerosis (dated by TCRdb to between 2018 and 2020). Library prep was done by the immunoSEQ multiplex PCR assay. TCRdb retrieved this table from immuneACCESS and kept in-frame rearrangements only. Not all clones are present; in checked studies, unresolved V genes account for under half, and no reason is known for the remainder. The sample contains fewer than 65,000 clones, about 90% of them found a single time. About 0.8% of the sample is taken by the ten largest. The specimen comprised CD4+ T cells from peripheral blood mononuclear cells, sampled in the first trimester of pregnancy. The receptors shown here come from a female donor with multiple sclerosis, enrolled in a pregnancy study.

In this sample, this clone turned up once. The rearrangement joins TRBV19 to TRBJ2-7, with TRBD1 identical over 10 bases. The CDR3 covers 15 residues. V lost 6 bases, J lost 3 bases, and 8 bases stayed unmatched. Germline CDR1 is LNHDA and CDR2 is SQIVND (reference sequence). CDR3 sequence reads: CASREGTGAHYEQYF. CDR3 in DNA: TGTGCCAGTAGGGAAGGGACAGGGGCCCACTACGAGCAGTACTTC.

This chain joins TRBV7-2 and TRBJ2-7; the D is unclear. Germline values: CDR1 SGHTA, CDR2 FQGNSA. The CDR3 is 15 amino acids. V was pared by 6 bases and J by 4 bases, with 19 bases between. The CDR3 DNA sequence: TGTGCCAGCAGTCAAGCGACGGGTCAGCAATACGAGCAGTACTTC. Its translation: CASSQATGQQYEQYF. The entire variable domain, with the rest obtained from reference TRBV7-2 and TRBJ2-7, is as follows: GAGVSQSPSNKVTEKGKDVELRCDPISGHTALYWYRQSLGQGLEFLIYFQGNSAPDKSGLPSDRFSAERTGGSVSTLTIQRTQQEDSAVYLCASSQATGQQYEQYFGPGTRLTVT.

CDR3 loop: CASSQDWNQGEKNTIYF. The CDR3 bases are TGCGCCAGCAGCCAAGATTGGAATCAGGGGGAGAAAAACACCATATATTTT. The chain is built from TRBV4-1 and TRBJ1-3; TRBD1 matches at 7 bases. The CDR3 loop spans 17 amino acids. V lost 0 bases to trimming and J lost 6 bases; unmatched junction nucleotides: 11. Germline V gene data show CDR1 as MGHRA and CDR2 as YSYEKL.

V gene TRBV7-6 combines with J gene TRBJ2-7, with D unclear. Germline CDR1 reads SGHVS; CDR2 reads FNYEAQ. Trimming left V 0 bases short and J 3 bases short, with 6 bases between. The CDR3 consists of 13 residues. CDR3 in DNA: TGTGCCAGCAGCTTAGCTCCAAACTACGAGCAGTACTTC. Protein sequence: CASSLAPNYEQYF.

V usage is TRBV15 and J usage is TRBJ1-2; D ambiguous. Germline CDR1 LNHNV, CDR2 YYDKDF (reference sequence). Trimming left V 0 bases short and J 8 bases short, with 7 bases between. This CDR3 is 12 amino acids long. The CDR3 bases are TGTGCCACCAGCAGAGATCTATGGGGCTACACCTTC. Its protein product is CATSRDLWGYTF.

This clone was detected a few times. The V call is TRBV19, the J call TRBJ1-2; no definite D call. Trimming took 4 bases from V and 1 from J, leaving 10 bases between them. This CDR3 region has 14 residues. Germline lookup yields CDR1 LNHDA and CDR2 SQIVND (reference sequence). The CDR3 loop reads CASSTSPVNYGYTF. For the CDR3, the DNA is TGTGCCAGTAGTACTTCGCCGGTTAACTATGGCTACACCTTC.

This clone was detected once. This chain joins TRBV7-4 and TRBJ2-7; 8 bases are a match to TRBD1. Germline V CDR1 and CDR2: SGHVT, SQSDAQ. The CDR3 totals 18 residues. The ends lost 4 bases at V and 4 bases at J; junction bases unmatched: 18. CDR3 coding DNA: TGTGCCAGCAGCTACCCATTTTGGACAGGGAATGTTAGTTACGAGCAGTACTTC. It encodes CASSYPFWTGNVSYEQYF.

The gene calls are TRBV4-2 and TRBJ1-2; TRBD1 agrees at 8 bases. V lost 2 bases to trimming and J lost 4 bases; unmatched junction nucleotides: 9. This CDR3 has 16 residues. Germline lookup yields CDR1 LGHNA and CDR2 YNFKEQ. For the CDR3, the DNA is TGTGCCAGCAGCCAACCATCCCAGGGGGCTAGCTATGGCTACACCTTC. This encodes CASSQPSQGASYGYTF.

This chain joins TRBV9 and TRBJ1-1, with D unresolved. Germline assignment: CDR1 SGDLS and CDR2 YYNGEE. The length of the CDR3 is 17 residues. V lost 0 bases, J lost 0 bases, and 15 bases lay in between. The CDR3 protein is CASSVGVPGSLNTEAFF. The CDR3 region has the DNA TGTGCCAGCAGCGTAGGGGTTCCGGGGTCATTGAACACTGAAGCTTTCTTT.

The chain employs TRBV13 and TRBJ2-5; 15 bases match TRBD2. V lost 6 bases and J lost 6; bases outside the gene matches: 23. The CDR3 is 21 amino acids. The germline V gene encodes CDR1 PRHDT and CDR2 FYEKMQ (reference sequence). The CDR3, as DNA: TGTGCCAGCAGTAAAAGCTTAGTGGGACTAGCGGGGGGTCGACTCCTGAAGACCCAGTACTTC. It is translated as CASSKSLVGLAGGRLLKTQYF.

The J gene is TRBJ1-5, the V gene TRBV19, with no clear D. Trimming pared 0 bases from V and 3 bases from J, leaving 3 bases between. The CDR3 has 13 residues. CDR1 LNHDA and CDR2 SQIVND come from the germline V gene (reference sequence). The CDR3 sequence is CASSIDFNQPQHF. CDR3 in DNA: TGTGCCAGTAGTATAGACTTCAATCAGCCCCAGCATTTT.

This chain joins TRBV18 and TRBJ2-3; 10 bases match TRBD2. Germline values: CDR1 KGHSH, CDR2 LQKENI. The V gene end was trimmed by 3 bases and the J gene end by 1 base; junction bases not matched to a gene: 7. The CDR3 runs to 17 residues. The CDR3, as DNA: TGTGCCAGCTCACCTAATGAGCGGGGGGGCGGCACAGATACGCAGTATTTT. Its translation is CASSPNERGGGTDTQYF.

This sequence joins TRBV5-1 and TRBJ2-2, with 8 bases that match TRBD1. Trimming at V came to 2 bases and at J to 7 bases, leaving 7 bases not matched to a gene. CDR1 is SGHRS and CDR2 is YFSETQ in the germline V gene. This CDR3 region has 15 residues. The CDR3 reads CASSFRTGMDGELFF. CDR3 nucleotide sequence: TGCGCCAGCAGCTTCCGGACAGGGATGGACGGGGAGCTGTTTTTT.

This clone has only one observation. DNA for the CDR3: TGTGCCAGCATTGCCCGGGACAGGGGTTGGGGGGAGCTGTTTTTT. As protein: CASIARDRGWGELFF. The chain combines TRBV6-1 with TRBJ2-2; 10 bases line up with TRBD1. The CDR3 has 15 residues. Per the germline V gene, CDR1 is MNHNS and CDR2 is SASEGT. Losses at the gene ends were 7 bases for V and 8 bases for J; bases not matched to a gene: 10.

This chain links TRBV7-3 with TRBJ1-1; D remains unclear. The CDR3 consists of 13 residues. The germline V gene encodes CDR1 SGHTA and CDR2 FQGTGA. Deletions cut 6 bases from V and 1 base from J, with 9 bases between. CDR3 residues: CASSQLRNTEAFF. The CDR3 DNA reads TGTGCCAGCAGTCAACTGAGGAACACTGAAGCTTTCTTT.

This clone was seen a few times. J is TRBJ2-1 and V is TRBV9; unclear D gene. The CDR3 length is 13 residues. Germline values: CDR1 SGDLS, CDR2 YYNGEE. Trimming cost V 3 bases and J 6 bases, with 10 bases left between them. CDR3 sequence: CASSGIPFNEQFF. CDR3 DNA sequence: TGTGCCAGCAGCGGTATCCCTTTCAATGAGCAGTTCTTC.

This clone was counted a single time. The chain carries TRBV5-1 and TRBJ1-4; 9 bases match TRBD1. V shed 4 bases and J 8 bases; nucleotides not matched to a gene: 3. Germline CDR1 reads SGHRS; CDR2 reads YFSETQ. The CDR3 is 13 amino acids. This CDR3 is CASSRGQGEKLFF. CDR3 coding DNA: TGCGCCAGCAGCAGGGGACAGGGCGAAAAACTGTTTTTT.

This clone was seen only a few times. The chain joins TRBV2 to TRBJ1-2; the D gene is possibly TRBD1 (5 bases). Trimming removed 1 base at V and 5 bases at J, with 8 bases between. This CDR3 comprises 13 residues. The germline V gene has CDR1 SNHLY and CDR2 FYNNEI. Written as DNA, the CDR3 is TGTGCCAGCAGTGAAGTTGGGGCTTATGGCTACACCTTC. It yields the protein CASSEVGAYGYTF.

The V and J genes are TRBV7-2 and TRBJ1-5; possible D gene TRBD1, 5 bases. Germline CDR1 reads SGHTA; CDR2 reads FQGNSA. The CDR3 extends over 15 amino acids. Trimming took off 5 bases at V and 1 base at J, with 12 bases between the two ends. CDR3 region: CASSGGGTSNQPQHF. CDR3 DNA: TGTGCCAGCAGCGGGGGGGGTACGAGCAATCAGCCCCAGCATTTT.

The CDR3 spells CASSLGPGESGYTF. The CDR3 nucleotides are TGTGCCAGCAGCTTAGGCCCAGGGGAAAGTGGCTACACCTTC. This chain connects TRBV7-3 to TRBJ1-2, with D perhaps TRBD1 (6 bases). The CDR3 is 14 amino acids. Germline loops: CDR1 SGHTA, CDR2 FQGTGA. V was shortened by 2 bases and J by 7 bases, with 14 bases between the two germline ends.

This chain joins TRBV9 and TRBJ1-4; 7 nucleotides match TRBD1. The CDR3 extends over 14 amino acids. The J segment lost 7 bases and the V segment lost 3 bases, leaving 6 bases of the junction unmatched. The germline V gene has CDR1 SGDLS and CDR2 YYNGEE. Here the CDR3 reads CASSAGGTFEKLFF. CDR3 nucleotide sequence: TGTGCCAGCAGCGCAGGGGGAACCTTTGAAAAACTGTTTTTT.

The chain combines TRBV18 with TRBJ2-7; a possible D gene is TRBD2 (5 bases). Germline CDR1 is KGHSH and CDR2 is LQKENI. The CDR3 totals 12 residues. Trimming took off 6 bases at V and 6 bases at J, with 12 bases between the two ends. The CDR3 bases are TGTGCCAGCTCCCAGCGGTGGCCCGAGCAGTACTTC. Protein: CASSQRWPEQYF.

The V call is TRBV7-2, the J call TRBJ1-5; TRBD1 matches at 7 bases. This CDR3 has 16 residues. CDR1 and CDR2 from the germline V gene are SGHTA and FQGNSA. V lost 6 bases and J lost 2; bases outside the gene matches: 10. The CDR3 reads CASSHTGAPGNQPQHF. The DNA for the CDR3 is TGTGCCAGCAGTCATACAGGGGCCCCTGGCAATCAGCCCCAGCATTTT.

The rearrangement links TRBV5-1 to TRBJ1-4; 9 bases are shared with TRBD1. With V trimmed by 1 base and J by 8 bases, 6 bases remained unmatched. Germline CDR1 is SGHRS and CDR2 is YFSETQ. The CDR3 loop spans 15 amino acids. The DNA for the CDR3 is TGCGCCAGCAGCTTGCCGGGACAGGGTGGAGAAAAACTGTTTTTT. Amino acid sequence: CASSLPGQGGEKLFF.

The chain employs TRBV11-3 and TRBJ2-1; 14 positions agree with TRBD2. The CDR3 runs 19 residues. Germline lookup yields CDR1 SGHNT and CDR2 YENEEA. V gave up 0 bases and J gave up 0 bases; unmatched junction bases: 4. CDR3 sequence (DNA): TGTGCCAGCAGCTTAGAGGGGACTAGCGGGGGAAGCTCCTACAATGAGCAGTTCTTC. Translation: CASSLEGTSGGSSYNEQFF.